This T cell receptor beta chain was sequenced for a study of blood T cell repertoires in COVID-19. Only in-frame clones appear in the TCRdb table, and some are missing; sequencing was by immunoSEQ multiplex PCR. The table lists about 160,000 clones, 80% to 90% of them singletons, with around 7% in the top ten. V was trimmed by 5 bases and J by 5 bases, leaving 15 bases between them. The CDR3 runs 14 residues. The germline V gene has CDR1 SNHLY and CDR2 FYNNEI. Clinical history reported by participants formed the basis on which cohorts were assigned. The chain links TRBV2 to TRBJ1-2; possible D gene TRBD1, 5 bases. This receptor was identified in a man in his fifties who had recovered from COVID-19. Material: PBMCs or T cells enriched from blood (not recorded which). The chain's CDR3 is CASSIRGEGYGYTF. The CDR3 DNA is TGTGCCAGCAGTATTCGGGGGGAAGGTTATGGCTACACCTTC.